Listed below are T cell receptor beta chains from one sample, sequenced in a study of cytomegalovirus exposure and HLA in healthy donors. Repertoires were generated with immunoSEQ multiplex PCR, while TCRdb's copy carries only in-frame clones and drops some. Counted here are around 260,000 clones, less than 95% occurring once; the ten biggest clones make up 2.5% to 3.5%. The sample was PBMCs. Source of these receptors: a woman in her twenties or thirties in good health and CMV-seronegative. Each CDR3 is given with its conserved first and last residue. Each record gives: J gene, V gene, clone size, CDR3 protein. Only some rows state a clone size, as once, few, many or a class for expanded clones.

>TRBJ1-5|TRBV28|few
CASSFWSDSNQPQHF
>TRBJ2-7|TRBV4-3|.
CASSQEWREYEQYF
>TRBJ2-1|TRBV5-1|.
CASSLASVPIYNEQFF
>.|TRBV5-1|.
CASSPYQGPYEQYF
>TRBJ2-7|TRBV5-6|.
CASSFPTSGSYEQYF
>TRBJ2-7|TRBV28|.
CASSLTGARGNRYEQYF
>TRBJ1-1|TRBV7-2|.
CASSLKTEAFF
>TRBJ1-5|TRBV6-1|few
CASNGRTGNNQPQHF
>TRBJ1-1|TRBV30|.
CAWSPGHGTEAFF
>TRBJ2-7|TRBV5-1|once
CASSLAFGGEQYF
>TRBJ2-1|TRBV18|once
CASSPLEVYNEQFF
>TRBJ2-1|TRBV27|.
CASSLGTGPYNEQFF
>TRBJ2-1|TRBV27|.
CASSLRLAGYNEQFF
>TRBJ1-1|TRBV6-4|.
CASSVSENTEAFF
>TRBJ2-3|TRBV5-1|.
CASSLSGQSTDTQYF
>TRBJ2-5|TRBV7-3|.
CASSLKSGAGETQYF
>TRBJ2-5|TRBV10-3|.
CAISEGGNQETQYF
>TRBJ2-2|TRBV28|.
CASSLFRAPTGELFF
>TRBJ1-5|TRBV27|.
CASSLQGTWRSNQPQHF
>TRBJ2-6|TRBV6-5|.
CASSPGASGANVLTF
>TRBJ2-3|TRBV11-2|few
CASSLEGAGDTQYF
>TRBJ2-7|TRBV7-2|once
CASSVRDEGAYEQYF
>TRBJ2-7|TRBV13|once
CASSLGRYEQYF
>TRBJ2-5|TRBV11-2|.
CASSLEGLSETQYF
>TRBJ2-2|TRBV11-2|.
CASSLEWVNTGELFF
>TRBJ2-7|TRBV11-3|.
CASSFSGRFDEQYF
>TRBJ1-1|TRBV7-7|.
CASSLEGGTEAFF
>TRBJ2-1|TRBV5-4|.
CASSLDQEQFF
>TRBJ1-2|TRBV7-9|.
CASSVDRGPNYGYTF
>TRBJ2-1|TRBV5-1|.
CASSFPGLAGDEQFF
>TRBJ2-1|TRBV20-1|few
CSARVINEQFF
>TRBJ1-5|TRBV28|once
CASSRQGSNQPQHF
>TRBJ2-4|TRBV9|.
CASSVDPSGPENIQYF
>TRBJ1-2|TRBV28|.
CASSPDRIYGYTF
>TRBJ2-5|TRBV5-6|.
CASSSGQGYQETQYF
>TRBJ2-3|TRBV4-3|once
CASSQVVGLTDTQYF